Below, one T cell receptor beta chain is given with its context. The antigen is unknown. Those who donated were healthy bone marrow donors. Donors counted as nominally healthy when sampled, yet unrecorded immune exposures were likely. With 60 Vbeta and 13 Jbeta primers, the PCR was carried out. Data came from immunoSEQ multiplex PCR; TCRdb stores just in-frame clones and leaves some out. The sample records 150,000 to 200,000 clones, over 75% being singletons. From germline, CDR1 is SEHNR and CDR2 FQNEAQ (reference sequence). V was pared by 3 bases and J by 3 bases, with 4 bases of the junction left unmatched. The CDR3 runs to 15 residues. The data stem from a study of cytomegalovirus exposure and HLA in healthy donors. Findings and caveats of the study: The sole available immune exposure information was CMV serostatus. TCR beta V- and J-gene trimming, according to a later analysis, was linked to a missense DCLRE1C variant.

Sequencing was done on a sample of PBMCs. This sequence joins TRBV7-9 and TRBJ2-7, with TRBD1 matching 11 bases. The source is a girl under three years old in good health and CMV-seronegative. The DNA of the CDR3 is TGTGCCAGCAGCTTTGGGACAGGGGGGATCTACGAGCAGTACTTC. This encodes CASSFGTGGIYEQYF.